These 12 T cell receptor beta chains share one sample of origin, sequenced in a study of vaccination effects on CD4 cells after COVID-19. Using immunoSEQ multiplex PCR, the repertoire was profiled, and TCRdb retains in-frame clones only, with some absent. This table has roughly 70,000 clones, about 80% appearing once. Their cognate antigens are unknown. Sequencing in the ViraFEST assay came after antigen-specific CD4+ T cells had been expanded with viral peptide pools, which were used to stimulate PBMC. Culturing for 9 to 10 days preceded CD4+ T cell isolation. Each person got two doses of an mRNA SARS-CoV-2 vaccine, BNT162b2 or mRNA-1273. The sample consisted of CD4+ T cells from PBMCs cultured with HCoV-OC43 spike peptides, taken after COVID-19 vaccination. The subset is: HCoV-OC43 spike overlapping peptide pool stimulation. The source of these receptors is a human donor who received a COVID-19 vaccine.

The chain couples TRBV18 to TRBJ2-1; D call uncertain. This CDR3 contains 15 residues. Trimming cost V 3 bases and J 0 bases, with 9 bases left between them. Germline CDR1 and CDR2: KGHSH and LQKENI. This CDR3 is CASSPLPPSYNEQFF. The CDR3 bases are TGTGCCAGCTCACCTCTTCCACCCTCCTACAATGAGCAGTTCTTC.

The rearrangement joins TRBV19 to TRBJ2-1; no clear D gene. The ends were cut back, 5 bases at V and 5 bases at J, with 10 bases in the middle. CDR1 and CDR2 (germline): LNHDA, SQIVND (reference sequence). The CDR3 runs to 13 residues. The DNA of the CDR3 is TGTGCCAGTAGTTGGAACAAAAACAATGAGCAGTTCTTC. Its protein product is CASSWNKNNEQFF. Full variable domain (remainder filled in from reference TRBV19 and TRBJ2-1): DGGITQSPKYLFRKEGQNVTLSCEQNLNHDAMYWYRQDPGQGLRLIYYSQIVNDFQKGDIAEGYSVSREKKESFPLTVTSAQKNPTAFYLCASSWNKNNEQFFGPGTRLTVL.

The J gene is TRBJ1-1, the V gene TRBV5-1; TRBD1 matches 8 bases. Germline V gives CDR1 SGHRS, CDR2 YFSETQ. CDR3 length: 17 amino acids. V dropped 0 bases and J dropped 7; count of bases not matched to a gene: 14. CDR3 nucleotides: TGCGCCAGCAGCTTGGTAGGACAGGGTAATAGAGGTGGTGAAGCTTTCTTT. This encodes CASSLVGQGNRGGEAFF. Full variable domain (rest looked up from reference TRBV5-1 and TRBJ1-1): KAGVTQTPRYLIKTRGQQVTLSCSPISGHRSVSWYQQTPGQGLQFLFEYFSETQRNKGNFPGRFSGRQFSNSRSEMNVSTLELGDSALYLCASSLVGQGNRGGEAFFGQGTRLTVV.

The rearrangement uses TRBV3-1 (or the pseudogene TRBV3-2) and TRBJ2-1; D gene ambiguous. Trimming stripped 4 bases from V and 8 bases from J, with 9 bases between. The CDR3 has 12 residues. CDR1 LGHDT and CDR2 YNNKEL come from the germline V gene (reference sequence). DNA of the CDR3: TGTGCCAGCAGCCGTCGGCAGGATGAGCAGTTCTTC. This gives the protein CASSRRQDEQFF.

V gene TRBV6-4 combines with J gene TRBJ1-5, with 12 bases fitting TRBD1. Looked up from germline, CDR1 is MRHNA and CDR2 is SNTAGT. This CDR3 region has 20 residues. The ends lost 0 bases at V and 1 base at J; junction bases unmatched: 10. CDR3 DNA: TGTGCCAGCAGTGACTCGAAGGGGGACAGGGGGCCGGGGAGCAATCAGCCCCAGCATTTT. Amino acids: CASSDSKGDRGPGSNQPQHF.

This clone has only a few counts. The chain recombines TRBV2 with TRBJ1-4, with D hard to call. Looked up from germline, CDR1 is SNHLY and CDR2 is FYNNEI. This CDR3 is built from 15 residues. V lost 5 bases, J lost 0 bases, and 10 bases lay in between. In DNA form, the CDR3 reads TGTGCCAGCAGTTACGGGAGCACAACTAATGAAAAACTGTTTTTT. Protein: CASSYGSTTNEKLFF.

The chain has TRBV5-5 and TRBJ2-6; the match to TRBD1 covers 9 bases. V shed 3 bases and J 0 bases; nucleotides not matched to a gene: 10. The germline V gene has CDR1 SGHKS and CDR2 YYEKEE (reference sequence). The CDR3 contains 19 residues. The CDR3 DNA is TGTGCCAGCAGCTCGACCGGCGGGACAGGGCTCTCTGGGGCCAACGTCCTGACTTTC. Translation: CASSSTGGTGLSGANVLTF.

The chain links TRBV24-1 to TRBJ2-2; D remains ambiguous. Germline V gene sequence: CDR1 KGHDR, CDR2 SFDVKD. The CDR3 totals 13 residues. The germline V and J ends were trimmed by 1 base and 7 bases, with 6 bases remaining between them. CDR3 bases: TGTGCCACCAGTGATTTTCTTCTCGGGGAGCTGTTTTTT. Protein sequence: CATSDFLLGELFF.

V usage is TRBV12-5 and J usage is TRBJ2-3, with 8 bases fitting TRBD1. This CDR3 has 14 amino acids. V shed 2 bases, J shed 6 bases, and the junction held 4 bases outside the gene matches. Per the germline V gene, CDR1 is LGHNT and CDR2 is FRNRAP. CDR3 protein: CASGLQGAGDTQYF. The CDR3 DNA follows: TGTGCTAGTGGTTTGCAGGGGGCAGGCGATACGCAGTATTTT.

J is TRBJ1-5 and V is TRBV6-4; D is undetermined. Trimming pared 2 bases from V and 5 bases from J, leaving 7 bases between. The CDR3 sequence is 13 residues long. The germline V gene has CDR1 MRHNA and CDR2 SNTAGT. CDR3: CASSDREDQPQHF. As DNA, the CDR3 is TGTGCCAGCAGTGACAGGGAGGATCAGCCCCAGCATTTT.

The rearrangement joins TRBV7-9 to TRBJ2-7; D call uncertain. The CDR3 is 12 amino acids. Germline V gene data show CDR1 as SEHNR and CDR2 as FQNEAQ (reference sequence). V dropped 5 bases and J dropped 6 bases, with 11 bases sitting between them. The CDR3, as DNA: TGTGCCAGCAGCCGAGGTCCCGCCGAGCAGTACGTC. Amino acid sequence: CASSRGPAEQYV.

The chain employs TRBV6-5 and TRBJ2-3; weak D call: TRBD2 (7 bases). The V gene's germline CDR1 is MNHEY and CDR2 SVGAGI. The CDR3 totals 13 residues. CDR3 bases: TGTTTCGGTCGAGGGGGGGGGACAGATACGCAGTATTTT. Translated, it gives CFGRGGGTDTQYF.